This T cell receptor (beta chain) was captured in a study of T cells in tumors after PD-1 blockade. The repertoire was sequenced with immunoSEQ multiplex PCR; TCRdb's copy has only in-frame clones and lacks some. The sample has some 48,000 clones; about four fifths are singletons. The V end lost 3 bases, the J end lost 5 bases, and 4 bases lay between the germline ends. The CDR3 spans 11 residues. CDR1 is GTSNPN and CDR2 is SVGIG in the germline V gene (reference sequence). The starting material was PBMCs, obtained before anti-PD-1 treatment. The TCR comes from a human donor with basal cell carcinoma. J is TRBJ1-4 and V is TRBV30; D is unclear. CDR3: CAWSRNEKLFF. The CDR3, as DNA: TGTGCCTGGAGCCGGAATGAAAAACTGTTTTTT.